The 30 T cell receptor beta chains given below trace back to one sample, sequenced in a study of blood T cell repertoires in COVID-19. Repertoires were generated with immunoSEQ multiplex PCR, while TCRdb's copy carries only in-frame clones and drops some. The sample has around 46,000 clones; 80% to 85% are singletons. What was sequenced was peripheral blood. The source of these receptors is a man between 65 and 80 years old with acute or convalescent COVID-19.

This clone was observed a handful of times. The chain's CDR3 is CASSQLPRANYGYTF. For the CDR3, the DNA is TGTGCCAGCAGCCAACTCCCGCGAGCTAACTATGGCTACACCTTC. The chain carries TRBV3-1 (or the pseudogene TRBV3-2) and TRBJ1-2; D gene uncertain. CDR1 LGHDT and CDR2 YNNKEL come from the germline V gene (reference sequence). Deletions cut 2 bases from V and 0 bases from J, with 10 bases between. CDR3 length equals 15 residues.

The V and J genes are TRBV3-1 (or the pseudogene TRBV3-2) and TRBJ2-5, with 12 bases lining up with TRBD2. The V gene's germline CDR1 is LGHDT and CDR2 YNNKEL (reference sequence). The CDR3 is 15 residues long. With 4 bases clipped from V and 5 bases from J, the junction kept 5 bases outside the gene matches. Written as DNA, the CDR3 is TGTGCCAGCAGCCGGACTAGCGGGGAAAGTGAGACCCAGTACTTC. Amino acids: CASSRTSGESETQYF.

The chain combines TRBV2 with TRBJ1-3; perhaps TRBD1 as D (6 bases). CDR3 size: 14 residues. Trimming removed 6 bases from V and 4 bases from J, with 13 bases in between. Germline V CDR1 and CDR2: SNHLY, FYNNEI. The CDR3 sequence is CASRPGHAGNTIYF. The CDR3 DNA is TGTGCCAGCAGGCCGGGACACGCCGGAAACACCATATATTTT.

The chain links TRBV30 to TRBJ2-7, with TRBD1 matching over 11 bases. The CDR3 totals 15 residues. V lost 3 bases to trimming and J lost 1 base; unmatched junction nucleotides: 5. Germline V gene data show CDR1 as GTSNPN and CDR2 as SVGIG (reference sequence). The CDR3: CAWRPGTGGSYEQYF. In nucleotides, the CDR3 is TGTGCCTGGAGACCCGGGACAGGGGGTTCCTACGAGCAGTACTTC.

The CDR3 DNA reads TGTGCCAGCAGCCAAGATTCGGGTGGAGGACAGCCCCAGCATTTT. This translates into CASSQDSGGGQPQHF. V is TRBV3-1 (or the pseudogene TRBV3-2) and J is TRBJ1-5; D gene uncertain. This CDR3 has 15 residues. Germline V gives CDR1 LGHDT, CDR2 YNNKEL (reference sequence). V was clipped by 0 bases and J by 7 bases, with 13 bases between them.

The gene calls are TRBV3-1 (or the pseudogene TRBV3-2) and TRBJ1-2; a possible D gene is TRBD1 (5 bases). The CDR3 spans 16 residues. Deletions cut 1 base from V and 4 bases from J, with 16 bases between. The germline V gene encodes CDR1 LGHDT and CDR2 YNNKEL (reference sequence). CDR3 region: CASSQGGAGVFYGYTF. CDR3 bases: TGTGCCAGCAGCCAAGGGGGTGCGGGGGTCTTCTATGGCTACACCTTC.

In DNA form, the CDR3 reads TGTGCCAGCAGCCAAGGCCCTTTGGCTGCTGGAAACACCATATATTTT. This codes for CASSQGPLAAGNTIYF. The chain carries TRBV4-2 and TRBJ1-3; D not resolved. With 1 base removed from V and 2 bases from J, the gap between germline ends came to 12 bases. The length of the CDR3 is 16 residues. The V gene's germline CDR1 is LGHNA and CDR2 YNFKEQ.

The J gene is TRBJ2-7, the V gene TRBV6-5, with 11 bases identical to TRBD1. Trimming at V came to 6 bases and at J to 3 bases, leaving 7 bases not matched to a gene. This CDR3 contains 15 residues. The germline V gene encodes CDR1 MNHEY and CDR2 SVGAGI. The CDR3, as DNA: TGTGCCAGCAGAGGGGGACAGGGGGTTTTCTACGAGCAGTACTTC. This codes for CASRGGQGVFYEQYF.

The genes are TRBV6-6 and TRBJ1-2; TRBD1 agrees at 9 bases. J was trimmed by 7 bases and V by 2 bases; bases with no gene match: 5. Germline values: CDR1 MNHNY, CDR2 SVGAGI (reference sequence). The length of the CDR3 is 14 residues. CDR3: CASSYPTGGRGYTF. The DNA for the CDR3 is TGTGCCAGCAGTTACCCCACAGGGGGCCGTGGCTACACCTTC.

The rearrangement joins TRBV7-2 to TRBJ1-1; D gene ambiguous. The CDR3 is 14 residues long. Trimming took off 5 bases at V and 4 bases at J, with 14 bases between the two ends. Germline CDR1 and CDR2: SGHTA and FQGNSA. CDR3 residues: CASSLPRAGTEAFF. The CDR3 DNA reads as TGTGCCAGCAGCCTTCCAAGAGCAGGCACTGAAGCTTTCTTT.

The CDR3 region has the DNA TGTGCCAGCAGCTGGGCAGGGGGCGGGACCGGGGAGCTGTTTTTT. Translated: CASSWAGGGTGELFF. This chain uses TRBV5-5 with TRBJ2-2, with 8 nucleotides matching TRBD1. The CDR3 has 15 residues. Germline V gene sequence: CDR1 SGHKS, CDR2 YYEKEE (reference sequence). V gave up 3 bases and J gave up 5 bases; unmatched junction bases: 6.

The chain uses TRBV28 and TRBJ2-1, with D possibly being TRBD2 (5 bases). V lost 11 bases and J lost 2, with 13 bases in between. The CDR3 sequence is 13 residues long. The V gene's germline CDR1 is MDHEN and CDR2 SYDVKM. CDR3: CAHQPGTYNEQFF. The CDR3 nucleotides are TGTGCCCACCAGCCGGGGACCTACAATGAGCAGTTCTTC.

The CDR3 DNA reads TGTGCCAGCAGTTTAGGGACTAGCGGGAGAGATACGCAGTATTTT. Amino acid sequence: CASSLGTSGRDTQYF. This chain uses TRBV28 with TRBJ2-3; 14 bases fit TRBD2. The germline V gene encodes CDR1 MDHEN and CDR2 SYDVKM. V trimming: 2 bases; J trimming: 5 bases; junction bases outside the gene matches: 0. The CDR3 length is 15 residues.

The chain links TRBV5-5 to TRBJ1-5, with D possibly matching TRBD1 (6 bases). Trimming left V 0 bases short and J 4 bases short, with 8 bases between. CDR3 size: 14 residues. CDR1 is SGHKS, CDR2 YYEKEE, per germline (reference sequence). CDR3 coding DNA: TGTGCCAGCAGCTTGGGCAGGGGAAATCAGCCCCAGCATTTT. Its translation: CASSLGRGNQPQHF.

This clone was recorded only once. V and J are TRBV27 and TRBJ1-1; possibly TRBD1 for D (6 bases). Trimming took 5 bases from V and 4 from J, leaving 14 bases between them. Per the germline V gene, CDR1 is MNHEY and CDR2 is SMNVEV (reference sequence). This CDR3 contains 14 residues. DNA for the CDR3: TGTGCCAGCAGTACCCAAACAGGGACCACTGAAGCTTTCTTT. It codes for CASSTQTGTTEAFF.

This chain joins TRBV27 and TRBJ1-1; D uncertain. The V gene lost 5 bases and the J gene lost 0 bases, with 13 bases spanning the gap. The germline V gene has CDR1 MNHEY and CDR2 SMNVEV (reference sequence). The CDR3 covers 15 residues. CDR3 amino acids: CASSPWRALNTEAFF. Here the CDR3 DNA reads TGTGCCAGCAGTCCCTGGAGGGCCTTGAACACTGAAGCTTTCTTT.

V gene TRBV24-1 combines with J gene TRBJ2-1, with D possibly TRBD2 on 6 matching bases. V was shortened by 1 base and J by 10 bases, with 7 bases between the two germline ends. Germline CDR1 KGHDR, CDR2 SFDVKD. CDR3 length equals 12 residues. CDR3 loop: CATSDLTSEQFF. The CDR3 DNA is TGTGCCACCAGTGATTTAACTAGCGAGCAGTTCTTC.

Here the CDR3 reads CASSGGLGSTEAFF. CDR3 nucleotides: TGTGCCAGCTCTGGCGGACTAGGGAGCACTGAAGCTTTCTTT. The chain uses TRBV6-5 and TRBJ1-1; D gene ambiguous. The V and J ends lost 8 bases and 4 bases respectively, with 17 bases between them. Germline values: CDR1 MNHEY, CDR2 SVGAGI. This CDR3 has 14 amino acids.

The chain links TRBV2 to TRBJ2-1; 7 bases map to TRBD1. Looked up from germline, CDR1 is SNHLY and CDR2 is FYNNEI. There are 18 residues in the CDR3. V was clipped by 2 bases and J by 5 bases; unmatched bases: 15. The CDR3 bases are TGTGCCAGCAGTGAATGGCAGGGGGAAGTTGTGGGTCACAATGAGCAGTTCTTC. Translation gives CASSEWQGEVVGHNEQFF.

The J gene is TRBJ1-2, the V gene TRBV29-1, with D possibly TRBD1 on 5 matching bases. The CDR3 loop spans 15 amino acids. The V gene lost 3 bases and the J gene lost 6 bases, with 20 bases spanning the gap. The germline CDR1 and CDR2 sequences are SQVTM and ANQGSEA. CDR3 nucleotides: TGCAGCGTTGACCTGGGCGGAGCAGGGAAGGATGGCTACACCTTC. It translates to CSVDLGGAGKDGYTF.

This rearrangement joins TRBV5-1 to TRBJ2-1; D not resolved. The V gene's germline CDR1 is SGHRS and CDR2 YFSETQ. CDR3 length equals 13 residues. V dropped 1 base and J dropped 7 bases, with 9 bases sitting between them. The CDR3 DNA follows: TGCGCCAGCAGCTTGAACTTACGGAATGAGCAGTTCTTC. Translating gives CASSLNLRNEQFF.

The chain combines TRBV7-9 with TRBJ2-3; TRBD2 matches 11 bases. Trimming removed 5 bases from V and 2 bases from J; junction bases left unmatched: 15. From germline, CDR1 is SEHNR and CDR2 FQNEAQ (reference sequence). The CDR3 extends over 19 amino acids. This CDR3 reads CASSPSALRLAGTTDTQYF. As DNA, the CDR3 is TGTGCCAGCAGCCCTAGCGCCCTCCGACTAGCGGGAACCACAGATACGCAGTATTTT.

This clone has more than one count but fewer than ten. This chain links TRBV19 with TRBJ2-5; 7 bases are shared with TRBD1. V was pared by 4 bases and J by 3 bases, with 2 bases of the junction left unmatched. The germline V gene has CDR1 LNHDA and CDR2 SQIVND (reference sequence). CDR3 size: 13 residues. The CDR3 DNA follows: TGTGCCAGTAGTAACAGGGGAGAAGAGACCCAGTACTTC. Translation gives CASSNRGEETQYF.

The CDR3 nucleotides are TGTGCCAGCAGCCACGGGGGGGAGGGCTCACCCCTCCACTTT. Its protein is CASSHGGEGSPLHF. V gene TRBV5-5 combines with J gene TRBJ1-6; tentative D call: TRBD1 (5 bases). This CDR3 contains 14 residues. V lost 4 bases and J lost 10, with 15 bases in between. Germline lookup yields CDR1 SGHKS and CDR2 YYEKEE (reference sequence).

The rearrangement joins TRBV6-5 to TRBJ1-2, with D possibly TRBD1 on 5 matching bases. This CDR3 has 13 residues. Germline V CDR1 and CDR2: MNHEY, SVGAGI. Trimming pared 7 bases from V and 2 bases from J, leaving 11 bases between. CDR3 in DNA: TGTGCCAGCACGGCTTCAGGGAACTATGGCTACACCTTC. Its protein product is CASTASGNYGYTF.

This chain connects TRBV24-1 to TRBJ1-4; D possibly corresponds to TRBD1 (6 bases). Germline lookup yields CDR1 KGHDR and CDR2 SFDVKD. The V end lost 1 base, the J end lost 8 bases, and 7 bases lay between the germline ends. This CDR3 has 13 amino acids. CDR3 DNA: TGTGCCACCAGTGATTTCACAGGGGAAAAACTGTTTTTT. Translating it yields CATSDFTGEKLFF.

This chain connects TRBV30 to TRBJ1-5; TRBD1 might be the D (5 bases). Trimming took 5 bases from V and 2 from J, leaving 10 bases between them. CDR1 and CDR2 (germline): GTSNPN, SVGIG (reference sequence). The CDR3 has 13 residues. The CDR3 sequence: CAWGAEGNQPQHF. The CDR3 DNA follows: TGTGCCTGGGGGGCCGAGGGCAATCAGCCCCAGCATTTT. Looking up the rest from reference TRBV30 and TRBJ1-5 gives the full variable domain: SQTIHQWPATLVQPVGSPLSLECTVEGTSNPNLYWYRQAAGRGLQLLFYSVGIGQISSEVPQNLSASRPQDRQFILSSKKLLLSDSGFYLCAWGAEGNQPQHFGDGTRLSIL.

This rearrangement joins TRBV27 to TRBJ2-3; TRBD2 matches at 13 bases. In germline, CDR1 is MNHEY, CDR2 SMNVEV (reference sequence). The CDR3 has 18 amino acids. Trimming took 7 bases from V and 1 from J; bases not matched to a gene: 11. The CDR3 spells CASNPLAGGLVGTDTQYF. DNA for the CDR3: TGTGCCAGCAACCCACTAGCGGGGGGGCTGGTTGGCACAGATACGCAGTATTTT.

This clone has ten or more counts. The V and J genes are TRBV29-1 and TRBJ2-5; 8 positions match TRBD1. The length of the CDR3 is 12 residues. Per the germline V gene, CDR1 is SQVTM and CDR2 is ANQGSEA. After removal of 7 bases from V and 7 bases from J, the junction contained 8 bases not matched to a gene. The CDR3 DNA is TGCAGCGCGGACAGGGAGATTGGGACCCAGTACTTC. Amino acid sequence: CSADREIGTQYF.

This chain joins TRBV6-5 and TRBJ2-1, with 8 bases that match TRBD2. Germline values: CDR1 MNHEY, CDR2 SVGAGI. This CDR3 contains 12 residues. With V trimmed by 9 bases and J by 7 bases, 5 bases remained unmatched. As DNA, the CDR3 is TGTGCCAGTAGCGGGGCCTGGAATGAGCAGTTCTTC. Its translation: CASSGAWNEQFF.